These T cell receptor beta chains were read from a single sample in a study of CD8 T cells in ankylosing spondylitis. TCRdb fed the 5' RACE reads into MiXCR, producing one record per CDR3 protein. This sample has more than 200,000 distinct CDR3 sequences, with more than 20% found just once. Sequencing used blood, either unsorted or a sorted T cell fraction (not recorded which). The receptors derive from a male donor with ankylosing spondylitis or in good health (not recorded which). The CDR3 runs from the conserved cysteine through the conserved F or W. D genes are given only for firm matches. Size values are once, few and many counts, or a class for expanded clones, and some rows have none.

TRBV10-1	many	.	TRBJ2-2	TGCGCCAGCAGTCGAGGGAACGGGGAGCTGTTTTTT	CASSRGNGELFF
TRBV6-1	.	.	TRBJ1-2	TGTGCCAGCAGTGAACCTCAGGGTCTCGGCTATGGCTACACCTTC	CASSEPQGLGYGYTF
TRBV6-1	many	.	TRBJ1-1	TGTGCCAGCAGCAGACTGAGTGACACTGAAGCTTTCTTT	CASSRLSDTEAFF
TRBV2	.	.	TRBJ2-2	TGTGCCAGCAAGGTGACAGGAAATGGCGGGGAGCTGTTTTTT	CASKVTGNGGELFF
TRBV20-1	many	.	TRBJ2-1	TGCAGTGCTACCGCAACCCTTTACAATGAGCAGTTCTTC	CSATATLYNEQFF
TRBV5-5	.	TRBD1	TRBJ2-5	TGTGCCAGCAGTCAGGGGGCTAAGCAAGAGACCCAGTACTTC	CASSQGAKQETQYF
TRBV7-2	many	TRBD2	TRBJ2-1	TGTGCCAGCAGCTTAGTACGGACTAGCGGATACAATGAGCAGTTCTTC	CASSLVRTSGYNEQFF
TRBV10-3	.	.	TRBJ2-1	TGTGCCATCAGTGACCCGTGGGGCAGGGCGGGCATTTTCTTC	CAISDPWGRAGIFF
TRBV20-1	many	.	TRBJ1-1	TGCAGTGCTAGAGATACAGGGTTAGGGGGTGACACTGAAGCTTTCTTT	CSARDTGLGGDTEAFF
TRBV6-1	many	.	TRBJ1-4	TGTGCCAGCAGACGAGGCTTGGGTGATGAAAAACTGTTTTTT	CASRRGLGDEKLFF
TRBV7-2	few	.	TRBJ2-3	TGTGCCAGCAGCTTAGATAGGGTCCCAGATACGCAGTATTTT	CASSLDRVPDTQYF
TRBV20-1	.	.	TRBJ2-3	TGCAGTGTACCGGCACGCATGAACACAGATACGCAGTATTTT	CSVPARMNTDTQYF
TRBV12-3/TRBV12-4	many	.	TRBJ2-7	TGTGCCAGCAGTTTAGCGCTCGGGTCTCGGGAGCAGTACTTC	CASSLALGSREQYF
TRBV25-1	many	TRBD1	TRBJ2-3	TGTGCCAGCAGTGAATACGGTTCGACAGGGGGACGGGATACGCAGTATTTT	CASSEYGSTGGRDTQYF
TRBV5-5	many	.	TRBJ2-7	TGTGCCAGCAGCTTGGAAGGGATTTCGTCCTACGAGCAGTACTTC	CASSLEGISSYEQYF
TRBV10-3	.	.	TRBJ2-7	TGTGCCATCAGTGACACACGGGTTGGGGAGCAGTACTTC	CAISDTRVGEQYF
TRBV20-1	.	TRBD1	TRBJ2-7	TGCAGTGCCCAACCCGGGACAGGGCGCGCCTACGAGCAGTACTTC	CSAQPGTGRAYEQYF
TRBV12-3/TRBV12-4	few	TRBD2	TRBJ2-7	TGTGCCAGCAGTTCTTTCGGACTAGCGGCGGGGGAGCAGTACTTC	CASSSFGLAAGEQYF
TRBV30	.	TRBD2	TRBJ2-2	TGTGCCTGGAGGGAGCGGGGGGCTTCGACCGGGGAGCTGTTTTTT	CAWRERGASTGELFF
TRBV20-1	.	TRBD1	TRBJ2-7	TGCAGTGCTAGGACAACGGGACAGGGGGCCTACGAGCAGTACTTC	CSARTTGQGAYEQYF
TRBV20-1	.	.	TRBJ2-4	TGCAGTGCCGAGGGGCAGGGTTTAGCCAAAAACATTCAGTACTTC	CSAEGQGLAKNIQYF
TRBV20-1	.	.	TRBJ2-5	TGCAGTGCTAGGCCCTTCACAGATGCCCTGGAGACCCAGTACTTC	CSARPFTDALETQYF
TRBV9	many	.	TRBJ1-4	TGTGCCAGCAGCCCAAACAATGAAAAACTGTTTTTT	CASSPNNEKLFF
TRBV20-1	few	.	TRBJ2-5	TGCAGTGCTAGACAACCGGTTTCGGAGACCCAGTACTTC	CSARQPVSETQYF
TRBV29-1	many	.	TRBJ1-4	TGCAGCGTTAGACAGAACTCGGGTGAAAAACTGTTTTTT	CSVRQNSGEKLFF
TRBV20-1	few	TRBD1	TRBJ2-5	TGCAGTGCCATTCCGGGACAGAGCCGGGAGACCCAGTACTTC	CSAIPGQSRETQYF
TRBV20-1	many	.	TRBJ2-7	TGCAGTGCCAGTGAGCCCACCGGACGGAGCTCCTACGAGCAGTACTTC	CSASEPTGRSSYEQYF
TRBV24-1	.	.	TRBJ2-3	TGTGCCTTAAGGTGCAAGGACGGACTACCGCATACGCAGTATTTT	CALRCKDGLPHTQYF
TRBV29-1	many	.	TRBJ2-3	TGCAGCGTTTCCCTAGGAGCAGATACGCAGTATTTT	CSVSLGADTQYF
TRBV12-3/TRBV12-4	few	.	TRBJ1-2	TGTGCCAGCAGTTTAACGGGGGATGGCTACACCTTC	CASSLTGDGYTF
TRBV20-1	.	.	TRBJ2-5	TGCAGTGCTGACATAGGGGTACAAGAGACCCAGTACTTC	CSADIGVQETQYF
TRBV5-6	few	TRBD2	TRBJ2-3	TGTGCCAGCAGCTTGGTTGGCGGGGGGGCGGTAGATACGCAGTATTTT	CASSLVGGGAVDTQYF
TRBV24-1	.	TRBD2	TRBJ2-3	TGTGCCACCTCCGGACTAGCCGCAGATACGCAGTATTTT	CATSGLAADTQYF
TRBV20-1	many	.	TRBJ1-1	TGCAGTGCTAGGAGTCACCGAGGTCCGAACACTGAAGCTTTCTTT	CSARSHRGPNTEAFF
TRBV2	.	.	TRBJ1-5	TGTGCCAGCGGCATAGGGGTTGATCAGCCCCAGCATTTT	CASGIGVDQPQHF
TRBV12-3/TRBV12-4	many	TRBD2	TRBJ2-1	TGTGCCAGCAGGCCCCAACTAGCGGGGGGGAATGAGCAGTTCTTC	CASRPQLAGGNEQFF
TRBV9	many	TRBD2	TRBJ2-5	TGTGCCAGCAGTCGAGCGGGGGGGATACAAGAGACCCAGTACTTC	CASSRAGGIQETQYF
TRBV10-3	.	.	TRBJ1-3	TGTGCCATCAGTGAGAACGAGAGCTCTGGAAACACCATATATTTT	CAISENESSGNTIYF
TRBV5-6	.	TRBD2	TRBJ2-1	TGTGCCAGCAGCTTGGGTCTAGCGGGGGGGCCTTTTGCTGAGCAGTTCTTC	CASSLGLAGGPFAEQFF
TRBV12-3/TRBV12-4	few	.	TRBJ2-3	TGTGCCAGCAGAGCAGGGACATTCGTTGGGGATACGCAGTATTTT	CASRAGTFVGDTQYF
TRBV29-1	many	TRBD2	TRBJ2-7	TGCAGCGTTGGGACTAGCGGGTTCTACGAGCAGTACTTC	CSVGTSGFYEQYF
TRBV6-1	many	TRBD1	TRBJ2-1	TGTGCCAGCAGGCCGGGACAGGGAAGTGGGAATGAGCAGTTCTTC	CASRPGQGSGNEQFF
TRBV20-1	few	.	TRBJ2-1	TGCAGTGCTAGGAGGTTTTTGAGCTACAATGAGCAGTTCTTC	CSARRFLSYNEQFF
TRBV20-1	few	TRBD2	TRBJ2-5	TGCAGTGCCCCCCTTAGGCTAGCGGGGCAAGAGACCCAGTACTTC	CSAPLRLAGQETQYF
TRBV11-3	few	.	TRBJ1-3	TGTGCCAGCAGCTTAGATGGGTCCTCTGGAAACACCATATATTTT	CASSLDGSSGNTIYF
TRBV25-1	.	.	TRBJ2-7	TGTGCCAGCAGTGACGGCGGGGAGCAGTACTTC	CASSDGGEQYF
TRBV20-1	.	TRBD1	TRBJ2-5	TGCAGTGCTGTCGCAGGGGGCGCAGGGGAGACCCAGTACTTC	CSAVAGGAGETQYF
TRBV2	.	.	TRBJ2-6	TGTGCCAGCAGTCGCAGGGTCGCGGCCAACGTCCTGACTTTC	CASSRRVAANVLTF
TRBV29-1	few	.	TRBJ2-5	TGCAGCGTTGAAGCGGGTTTCGAGACCCAGTACTTC	CSVEAGFETQYF
TRBV7-2	.	.	TRBJ1-1	TGTGCCAGCAGCCCCCGGGCCCTGAACACTGAAGCTTTCTTT	CASSPRALNTEAFF
TRBV20-1	many	.	TRBJ2-7	TGCAGTGCTAGAGGTGGCGGGGCGCTCACCTACGAGCAGTACTTC	CSARGGGALTYEQYF
TRBV20-1	many	.	TRBJ1-1	TGCAGTTCAAAGCGGGACACTGAAGCTTTCTTT	CSSKRDTEAFF